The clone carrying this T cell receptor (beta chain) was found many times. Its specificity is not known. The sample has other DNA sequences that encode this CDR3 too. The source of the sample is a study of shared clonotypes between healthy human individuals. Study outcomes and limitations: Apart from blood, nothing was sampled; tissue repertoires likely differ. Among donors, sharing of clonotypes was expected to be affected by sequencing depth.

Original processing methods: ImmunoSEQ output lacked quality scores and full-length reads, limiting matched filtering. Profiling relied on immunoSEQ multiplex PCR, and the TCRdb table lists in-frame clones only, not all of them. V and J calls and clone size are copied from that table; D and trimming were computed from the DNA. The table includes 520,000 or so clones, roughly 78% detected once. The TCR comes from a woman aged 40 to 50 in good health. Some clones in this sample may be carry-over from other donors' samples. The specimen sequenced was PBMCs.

The CDR3 bases are TGTGCCAGCAGTCGGGACAGGGCGGGCTACAATGAGCAGTTCTTC. This translates into CASSRDRAGYNEQFF. This chain links TRBV28 with TRBJ2-1, with 9 bases matching TRBD1. The CDR3 runs 15 residues. Looked up from germline, CDR1 is MDHEN and CDR2 is SYDVKM. V lost 5 bases to trimming and J lost 3 bases; unmatched junction nucleotides: 5.